The clone carrying this T cell receptor (beta chain) was observed a single time. The CDR3 has 16 residues. The trim removed 0 bases at V and 7 bases at J, leaving 6 bases unmatched. The germline V gene encodes CDR1 SGHRS and CDR2 YFSETQ. The entry originates in a study of blood T cell repertoires in COVID-19. Whole-study context: Samples representing acute and convalescent COVID-19 were sourced from the United States, Italy and Spain. Sources were T cells, B-cell-depleted T cells, or PBMCs; the material itself was cDNA or gDNA.

As originally analysed: Amplification with reference gene primers provided the estimates of nucleated cell counts. Sequenced by immunoSEQ multiplex PCR; TCRdb stores in-frame clones only, minus some. V and J calls and clone size come straight from that table; D and trimming were deduced from the DNA. The sample contains some 90,000 clones, 75% to 85% of which appear only once. The V call is TRBV5-1, the J call TRBJ2-3, with 12 bases fitting TRBD2. This clonotype originated in a human donor in a cohort sampled during active COVID-19. The material sequenced was peripheral blood. CDR3 loop: CASSLELAGGGNTQYF. DNA of the CDR3: TGCGCCAGCAGCTTGGAACTAGCGGGAGGCGGGAATACGCAGTATTTT.